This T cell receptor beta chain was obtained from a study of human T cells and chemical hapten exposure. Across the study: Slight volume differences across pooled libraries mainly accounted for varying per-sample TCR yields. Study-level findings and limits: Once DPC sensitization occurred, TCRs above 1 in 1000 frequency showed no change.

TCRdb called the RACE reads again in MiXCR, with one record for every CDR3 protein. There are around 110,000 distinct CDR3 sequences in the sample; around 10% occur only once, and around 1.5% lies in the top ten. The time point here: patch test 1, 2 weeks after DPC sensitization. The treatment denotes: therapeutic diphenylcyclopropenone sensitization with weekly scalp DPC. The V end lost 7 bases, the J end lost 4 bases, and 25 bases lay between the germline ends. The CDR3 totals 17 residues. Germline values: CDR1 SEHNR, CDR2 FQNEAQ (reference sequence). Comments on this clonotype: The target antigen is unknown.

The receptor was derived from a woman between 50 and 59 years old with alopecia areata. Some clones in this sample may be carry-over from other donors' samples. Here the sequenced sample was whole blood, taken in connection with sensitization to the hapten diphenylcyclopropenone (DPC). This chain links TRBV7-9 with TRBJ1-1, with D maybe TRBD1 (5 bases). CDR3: CASTVRARGLISTEAFF. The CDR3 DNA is TGTGCCAGCACCGTAAGAGCACGGGGACTTATCAGCACTGAAGCTTTCTTT.